The source of this T cell receptor (beta chain) is a study of a mutant IDH1 vaccine in newly diagnosed glioma. V was clipped by 0 bases and J by 4 bases, with 6 bases between them. The CDR3 loop spans 13 amino acids. Germline lookup yields CDR1 KGHSH and CDR2 LQKENI. The time point here: week 11, during vaccination. A 20-mer mutant IDH1 peptide at 300 ug was injected subcutaneously with topical imiquimod. Repertoires were generated with immunoSEQ multiplex PCR, while TCRdb's copy carries only in-frame clones and drops some. This table holds about 64,000 clones, roughly 83% found once. About this clone: Its target is unknown.

The origin of this receptor is a woman aged 50 to 60 with glioma. The starting material was PBMCs, obtained from a glioma patient whose treatment included an IDH1 peptide vaccine. This sequence joins TRBV18 and TRBJ1-1; unclear D gene. The CDR3 bases are TGTGCCAGCTCACCACCCAGCCCCACTGAAGCTTTCTTT. It is translated as CASSPPSPTEAFF.